The clone carrying this T cell receptor (beta chain) has ten or more counts. Its antigen is still unknown. A roughly 10 ml volume of fresh peripheral blood provided the PBMCs. The sample belongs to a study of T cells in Graves' hyperthyroidism and ophthalmopathy. The study, taken as a whole, reports: A 13 V-J model separated ophthalmopathy from stable hyperthyroidism. Before onset, ophthalmopathy was predicted by the model a median approximately 6.7 months earlier. Within blood appeared most thyroid clonotypes that had expanded above 0.001.

The investigators amplified TCR beta CDR3 regions from RNA transcripts. The HTBI primer set served for first-round RT-PCR of the TCR CDR3. TCRdb processed the multiplex PCR reads anew with MiXCR; each CDR3 protein has one entry. The sample holds approximately 320,000 distinct CDR3 sequences; around 16% are singletons and the top ten take roughly 33%. CDR3 length: 14 amino acids. V was cut by 5 bases and J by 0 bases, with 10 bases left in between. Germline assignment: CDR1 LNHDA and CDR2 SQIVND (reference sequence). Sequencing was carried out using blood. The TCR sequence derives from a man younger than 40 with Graves' hyperthyroidism. The V and J genes are TRBV19 and TRBJ1-1, with D perhaps matching TRBD1 (5 bases). Here the CDR3 reads CASSRQTLNTEAFF. CDR3 DNA: TGTGCCAGTAGTCGACAGACCTTGAACACTGAAGCTTTCTTT.